The sequence of this T cell receptor beta chain was determined in a study of blood T cell repertoires in COVID-19. Across the whole study: Both acute and convalescent COVID-19 samples were obtained from the United States, Italy and Spain. Nucleic acid was either cDNA or gDNA, and it came from T cells, B-cell-depleted T cells, or PBMCs.

The CDR3 runs 13 residues. Germline CDR1 KGHSH, CDR2 LQKENI. V was pared by 3 bases and J by 5 bases, with 10 bases between. Original handling: How many nucleated cells were present was estimated from reference gene primer amplification. TCRdb's copy holds only in-frame clones and misses some; the assay was immunoSEQ multiplex PCR. From that table come the V and J calls and clone size; the DNA was used to work out D and trimming. The repertoire holds roughly 380,000 clones, with about four fifths as singletons. This receptor was identified in a human donor with acute or convalescent COVID-19. The donor label of this sample is uncertain. The V and J genes are TRBV18 and TRBJ1-1; D remains ambiguous. Sequencing was done on a sample of peripheral blood. CDR3 region: CASSPFTGTEAFF. In DNA form, the CDR3 reads TGTGCCAGCTCACCCTTTACGGGGACTGAAGCTTTCTTT.